This TCR beta chain appears in the sequencing data of a study of CD8 T cells in ankylosing spondylitis. Overall study results and limits: Made up of 7 to 9 highly homologous variants, a TCR beta motif appeared characteristic of ankylosing spondylitis blood.

V was cut by 3 bases and J by 0 bases, with 17 bases left in between. The CDR3 consists of 18 residues. Per germline, CDR1 SGHVS and CDR2 FQNEAQ. Libraries of TCR beta came from quantitative 5'-RACE with molecular barcodes. TCRdb re-called the 5' RACE reads through MiXCR, storing one row per CDR3 protein. The data show 700,000 to 850,000 distinct CDR3 sequences, with roughly 10% seen just once and roughly 0.51% held by the top ten. This clonotype has a count of ten or more. Its antigen is undetermined. This TCR came from a male donor with ankylosing spondylitis. This chain joins TRBV7-8 and TRBJ2-2; D might be TRBD1 or TRBD2, each matching 5 bases. The sample comprised blood, either unsorted or a sorted T cell fraction (not recorded which). The CDR3 DNA is TGTGCCAGCAGCTTTCTACAGGAAGCGGTAACGAACACCGGGGAGCTGTTTTTT. Translated: CASSFLQEAVTNTGELFF. Full variable domain (outside the CDR3, taken from reference TRBV7-8 and TRBJ2-2): GAGVSQSPRYKVAKRGQDVALRCDPISGHVSLFWYQQALGQGPEFLTYFQNEAQLDKSGLPSDRFFAERPEGSVSTLKIQRTQQEDSAVYLCASSFLQEAVTNTGELFFGEGSRLTVL.